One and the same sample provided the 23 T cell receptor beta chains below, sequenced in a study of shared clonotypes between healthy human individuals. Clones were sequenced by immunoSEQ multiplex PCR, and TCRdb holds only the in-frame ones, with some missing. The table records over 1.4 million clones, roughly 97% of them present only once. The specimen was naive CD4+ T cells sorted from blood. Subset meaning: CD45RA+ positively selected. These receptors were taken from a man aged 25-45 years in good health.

This CDR3 is CASSRLSTGANVLTF. CDR3 coding DNA: TGTGCCAGCAGCAGATTAAGTACGGGGGCCAACGTCCTGACTTTC. The chain employs TRBV11-2 and TRBJ2-6; D is unclear. CDR3 size: 15 residues. Trimming pared 5 bases from V and 4 bases from J, leaving 12 bases between. Germline V CDR1 and CDR2: SGHAT, FQNNGV.

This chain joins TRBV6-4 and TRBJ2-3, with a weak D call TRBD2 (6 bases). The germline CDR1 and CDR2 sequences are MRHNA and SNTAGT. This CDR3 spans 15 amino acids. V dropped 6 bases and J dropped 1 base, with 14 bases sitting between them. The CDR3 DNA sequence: TGTGCCAGCAGCGCCCGAGTAGCGGGCACAGATACGCAGTATTTT. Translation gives CASSARVAGTDTQYF.

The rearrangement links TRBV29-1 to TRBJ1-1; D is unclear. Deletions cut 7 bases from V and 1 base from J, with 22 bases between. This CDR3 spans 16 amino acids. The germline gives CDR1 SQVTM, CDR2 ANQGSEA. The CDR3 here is CSAEAPRRQPNTEAFF. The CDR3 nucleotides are TGCAGCGCCGAAGCCCCGCGGCGTCAGCCGAACACTGAAGCTTTCTTT.

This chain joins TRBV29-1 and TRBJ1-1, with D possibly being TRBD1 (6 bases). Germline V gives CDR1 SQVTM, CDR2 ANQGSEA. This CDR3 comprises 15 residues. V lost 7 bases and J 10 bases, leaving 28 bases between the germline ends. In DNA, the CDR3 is TGCAGCGCCCCTGCGGACAGTTCCCCTTCTGTGCGAGCTTTCTTT. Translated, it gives CSAPADSSPSVRAFF.

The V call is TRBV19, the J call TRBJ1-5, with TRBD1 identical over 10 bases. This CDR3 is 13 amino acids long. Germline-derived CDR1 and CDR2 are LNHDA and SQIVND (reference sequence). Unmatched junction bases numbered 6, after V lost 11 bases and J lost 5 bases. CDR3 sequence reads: CAGAGTGDQPQHF. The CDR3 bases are TGTGCCGGAGCCGGGACAGGGGATCAGCCCCAGCATTTT.

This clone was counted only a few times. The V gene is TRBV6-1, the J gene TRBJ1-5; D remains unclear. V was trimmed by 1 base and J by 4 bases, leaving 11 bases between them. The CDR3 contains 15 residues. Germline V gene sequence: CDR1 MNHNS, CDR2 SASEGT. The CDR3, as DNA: TGTGCCAGCAGTGAAGGGGCAGCTGAGAATCAGCCCCAGCATTTT. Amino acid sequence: CASSEGAAENQPQHF.

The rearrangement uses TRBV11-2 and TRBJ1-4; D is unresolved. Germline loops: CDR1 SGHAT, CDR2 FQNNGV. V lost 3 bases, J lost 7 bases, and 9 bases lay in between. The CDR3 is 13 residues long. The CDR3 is CASSFGTAEKLFF. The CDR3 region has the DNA TGTGCCAGCAGCTTCGGAACAGCTGAAAAACTGTTTTTT. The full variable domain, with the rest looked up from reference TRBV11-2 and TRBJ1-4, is EAGVAQSPRYKIIEKRQSVAFWCNPISGHATLYWYQQILGQGPKLLIQFQNNGVVDDSQLPKDRFSAERLKGVDSTLKIQPAKLEDSAVYLCASSFGTAEKLFFGSGTQLSVL.

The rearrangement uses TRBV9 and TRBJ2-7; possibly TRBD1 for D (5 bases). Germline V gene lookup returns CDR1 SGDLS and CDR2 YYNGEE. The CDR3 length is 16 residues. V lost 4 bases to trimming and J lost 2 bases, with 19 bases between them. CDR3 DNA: TGTGCCAGCAGCCCCTCATGGGGCAAATTGACCTACGAGCAGTACTTC. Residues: CASSPSWGKLTYEQYF.

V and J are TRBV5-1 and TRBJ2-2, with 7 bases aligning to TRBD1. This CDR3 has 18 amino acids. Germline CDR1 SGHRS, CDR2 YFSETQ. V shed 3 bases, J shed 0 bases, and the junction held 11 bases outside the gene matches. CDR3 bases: TGCGCCAGCAGCTCCCAATCACAGGGGTTCGCGAACACCGGGGAGCTGTTTTTT. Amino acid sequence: CASSSQSQGFANTGELFF.

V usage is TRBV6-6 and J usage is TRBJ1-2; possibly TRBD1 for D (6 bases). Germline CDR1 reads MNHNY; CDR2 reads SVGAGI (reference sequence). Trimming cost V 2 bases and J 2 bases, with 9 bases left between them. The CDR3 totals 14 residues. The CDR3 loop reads CASSYNGGNYGYTF. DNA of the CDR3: TGTGCCAGCAGTTACAATGGGGGCAACTATGGCTACACCTTC.

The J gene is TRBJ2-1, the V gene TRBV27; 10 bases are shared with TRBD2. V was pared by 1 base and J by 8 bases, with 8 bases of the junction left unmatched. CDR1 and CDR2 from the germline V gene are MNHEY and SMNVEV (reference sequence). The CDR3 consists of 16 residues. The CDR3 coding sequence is TGTGCCAGCAGTTTATTTAAGGCTAGCGGGAGACATGAGCAGTTCTTC. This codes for CASSLFKASGRHEQFF.

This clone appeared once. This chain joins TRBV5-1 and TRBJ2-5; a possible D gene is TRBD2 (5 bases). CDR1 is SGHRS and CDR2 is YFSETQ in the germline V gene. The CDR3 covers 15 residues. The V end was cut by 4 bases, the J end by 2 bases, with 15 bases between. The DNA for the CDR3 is TGCGCCAGCAGCCCACTCAGCGGACCTCAAGAGACCCAGTACTTC. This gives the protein CASSPLSGPQETQYF. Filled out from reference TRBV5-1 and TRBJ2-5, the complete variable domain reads KAGVTQTPRYLIKTRGQQVTLSCSPISGHRSVSWYQQTPGQGLQFLFEYFSETQRNKGNFPGRFSGRQFSNSRSEMNVSTLELGDSALYLCASSPLSGPQETQYFGPGTRLLVL.

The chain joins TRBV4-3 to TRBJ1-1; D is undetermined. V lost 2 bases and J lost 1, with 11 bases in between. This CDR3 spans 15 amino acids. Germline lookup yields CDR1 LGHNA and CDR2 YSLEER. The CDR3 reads CASSQRTLTNTEAFF. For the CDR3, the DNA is TGCGCCAGCAGCCAACGGACCTTGACGAACACTGAAGCTTTCTTT.

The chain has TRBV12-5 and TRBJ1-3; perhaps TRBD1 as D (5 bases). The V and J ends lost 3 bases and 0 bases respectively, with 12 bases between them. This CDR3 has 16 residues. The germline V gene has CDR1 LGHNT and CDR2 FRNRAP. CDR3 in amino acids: CASGFKRQNSGNTIYF. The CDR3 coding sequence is TGTGCTAGTGGTTTCAAGAGACAGAACTCTGGAAACACCATATATTTT. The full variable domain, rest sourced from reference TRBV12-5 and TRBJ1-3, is DARVTQTPRHKVTEMGQEVTMRCQPILGHNTVFWYRQTMMQGLELLAYFRNRAPLDDSGMPKDRFSAEMPDATLATLKIQPSEPRDSAVYFCASGFKRQNSGNTIYFGEGSWLTVV.

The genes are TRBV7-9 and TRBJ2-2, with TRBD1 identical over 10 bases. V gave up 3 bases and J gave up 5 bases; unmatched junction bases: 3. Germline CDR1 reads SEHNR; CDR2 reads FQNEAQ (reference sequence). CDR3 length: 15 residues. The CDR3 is CASSFRDRGTGELFF. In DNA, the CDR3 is TGTGCCAGCAGCTTTAGGGACAGGGGTACCGGGGAGCTGTTTTTT.

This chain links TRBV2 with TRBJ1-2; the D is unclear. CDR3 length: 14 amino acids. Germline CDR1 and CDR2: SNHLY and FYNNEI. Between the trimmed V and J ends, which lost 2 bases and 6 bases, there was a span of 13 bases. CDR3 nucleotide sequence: TGTGCCAGCAGTGAAAATGGAGGGTGGCATGGCTACACCTTC. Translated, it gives CASSENGGWHGYTF.

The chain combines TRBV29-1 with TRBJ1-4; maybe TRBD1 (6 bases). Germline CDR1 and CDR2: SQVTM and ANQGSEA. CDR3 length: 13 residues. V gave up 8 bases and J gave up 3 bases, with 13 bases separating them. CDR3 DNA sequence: TGCAGCTCCGCGGGGGGCCCTAATGAAAAACTGTTTTTT. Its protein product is CSSAGGPNEKLFF. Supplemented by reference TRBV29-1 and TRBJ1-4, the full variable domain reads SAVISQKPSRDICQRGTSLTIQCQVDSQVTMMFWYRQQPGQSLTLIATANQGSEATYESGFVIDKFPISRPNLTFSTLTVSNMSPEDSSIYLCSSAGGPNEKLFFGSGTQLSVL.

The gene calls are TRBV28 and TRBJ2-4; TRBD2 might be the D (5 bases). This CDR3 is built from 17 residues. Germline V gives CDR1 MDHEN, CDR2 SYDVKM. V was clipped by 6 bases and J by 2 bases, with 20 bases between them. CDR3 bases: TGTGCCAGCAGCTTTTCTCCACTAGTTCCCCCCAAAAACATTCAGTACTTC. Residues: CASSFSPLVPPKNIQYF.

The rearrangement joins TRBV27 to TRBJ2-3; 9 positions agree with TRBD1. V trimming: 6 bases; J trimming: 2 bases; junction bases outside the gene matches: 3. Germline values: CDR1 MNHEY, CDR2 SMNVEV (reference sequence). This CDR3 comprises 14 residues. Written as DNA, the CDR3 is TGTGCCAGCAGCAACAGGGGGCTCACAGATACGCAGTATTTT. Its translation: CASSNRGLTDTQYF.

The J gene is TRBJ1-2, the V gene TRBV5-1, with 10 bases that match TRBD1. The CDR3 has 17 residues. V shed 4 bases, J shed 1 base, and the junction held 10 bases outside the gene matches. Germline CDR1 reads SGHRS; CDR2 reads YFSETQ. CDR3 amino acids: CASSPGTGALNNYGYTF. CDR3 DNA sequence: TGCGCCAGCAGCCCCGGGACAGGGGCCCTGAATAACTATGGCTACACCTTC.

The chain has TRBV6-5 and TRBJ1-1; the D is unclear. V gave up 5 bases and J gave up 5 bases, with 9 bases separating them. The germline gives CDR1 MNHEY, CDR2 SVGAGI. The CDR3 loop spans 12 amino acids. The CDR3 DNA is TGTGCCAGCAGTCCAGGTATAACTGAAGCTTTCTTT. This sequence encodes CASSPGITEAFF.

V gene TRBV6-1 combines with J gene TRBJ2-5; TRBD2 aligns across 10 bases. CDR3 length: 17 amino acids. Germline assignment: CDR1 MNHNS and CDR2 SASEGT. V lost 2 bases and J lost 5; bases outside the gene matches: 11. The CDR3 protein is CASSESGGGHGSETQYF. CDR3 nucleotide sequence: TGTGCCAGCAGTGAAAGCGGGGGGGGGCATGGGTCGGAGACCCAGTACTTC.

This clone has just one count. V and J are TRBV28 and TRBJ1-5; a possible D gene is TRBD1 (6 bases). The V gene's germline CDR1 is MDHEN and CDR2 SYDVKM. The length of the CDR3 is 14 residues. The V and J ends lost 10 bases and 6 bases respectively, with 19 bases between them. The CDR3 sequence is CAIKRGGPAQPQHF. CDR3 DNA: TGTGCCATTAAACGGGGGGGCCCGGCTCAGCCCCAGCATTTT.